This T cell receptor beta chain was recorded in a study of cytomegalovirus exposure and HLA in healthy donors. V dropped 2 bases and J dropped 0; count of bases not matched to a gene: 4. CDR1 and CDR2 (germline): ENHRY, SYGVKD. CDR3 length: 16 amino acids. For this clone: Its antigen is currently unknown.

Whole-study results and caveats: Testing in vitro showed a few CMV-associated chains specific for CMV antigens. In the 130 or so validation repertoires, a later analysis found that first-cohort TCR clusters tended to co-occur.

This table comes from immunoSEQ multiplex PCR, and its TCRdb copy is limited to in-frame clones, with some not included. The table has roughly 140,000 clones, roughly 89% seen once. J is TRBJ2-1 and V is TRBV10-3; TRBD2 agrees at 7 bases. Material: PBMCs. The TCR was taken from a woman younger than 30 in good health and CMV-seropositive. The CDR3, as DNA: TGTGCCATCAGTGAGGTGGGCGGGAGCTCCTACAATGAGCAGTTCTTC. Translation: CAISEVGGSSYNEQFF.